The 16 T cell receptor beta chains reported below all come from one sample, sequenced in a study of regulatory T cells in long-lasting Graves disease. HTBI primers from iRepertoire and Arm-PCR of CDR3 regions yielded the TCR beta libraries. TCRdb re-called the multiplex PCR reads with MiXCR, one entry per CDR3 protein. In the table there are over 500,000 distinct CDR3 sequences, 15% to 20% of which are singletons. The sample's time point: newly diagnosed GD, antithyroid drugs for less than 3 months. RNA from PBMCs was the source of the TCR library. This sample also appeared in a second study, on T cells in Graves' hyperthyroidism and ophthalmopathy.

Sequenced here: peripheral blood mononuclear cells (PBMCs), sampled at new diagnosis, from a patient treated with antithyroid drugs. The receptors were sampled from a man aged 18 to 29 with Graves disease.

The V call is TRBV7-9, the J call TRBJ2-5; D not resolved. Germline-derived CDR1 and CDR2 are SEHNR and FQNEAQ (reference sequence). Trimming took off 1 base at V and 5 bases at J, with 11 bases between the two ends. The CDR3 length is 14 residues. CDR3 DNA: TGTGCCAGCAGCTTAGTTGCGAGTGCGGAGACCCAGTACTTC. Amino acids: CASSLVASAETQYF. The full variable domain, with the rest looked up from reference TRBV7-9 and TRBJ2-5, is DTGVSQNPRHKITKRGQNVTFRCDPISEHNRLYWYRQTLGQGPEFLTYFQNEAQLEKSRLLSDRFSAERPKGSFSTLEIQRTEQGDSAMYLCASSLVASAETQYFGPGTRLLVL.

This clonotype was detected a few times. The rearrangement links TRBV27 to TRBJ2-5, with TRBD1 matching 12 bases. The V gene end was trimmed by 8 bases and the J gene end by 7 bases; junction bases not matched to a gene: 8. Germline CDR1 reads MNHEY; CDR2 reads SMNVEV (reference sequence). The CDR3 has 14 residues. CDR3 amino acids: CASGRDRGLGTQYF. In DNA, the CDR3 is TGTGCCAGCGGTAGGGACAGGGGGCTTGGGACCCAGTACTTC.

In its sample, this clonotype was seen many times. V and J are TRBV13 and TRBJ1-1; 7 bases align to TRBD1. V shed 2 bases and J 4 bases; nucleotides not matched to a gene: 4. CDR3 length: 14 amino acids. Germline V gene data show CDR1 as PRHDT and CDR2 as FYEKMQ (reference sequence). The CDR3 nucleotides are TGTGCCAGCAGCTTAAACAGGGGCATCACTGAAGCTTTCTTT. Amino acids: CASSLNRGITEAFF.

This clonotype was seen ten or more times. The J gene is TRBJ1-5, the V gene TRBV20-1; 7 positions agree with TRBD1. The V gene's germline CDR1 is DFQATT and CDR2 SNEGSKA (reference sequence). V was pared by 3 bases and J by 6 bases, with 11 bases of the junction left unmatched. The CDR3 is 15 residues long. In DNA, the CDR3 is TGCAGTGCTAGTTACGACAGGGAGCAGGGTCAGCCCCAGCATTTT. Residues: CSASYDREQGQPQHF.

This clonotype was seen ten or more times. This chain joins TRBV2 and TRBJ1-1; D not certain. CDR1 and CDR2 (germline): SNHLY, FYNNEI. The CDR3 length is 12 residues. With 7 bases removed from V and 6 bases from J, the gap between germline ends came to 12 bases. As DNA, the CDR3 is TGTGCCAGCACCATAGACTCACCTGAAGCTTTCTTT. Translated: CASTIDSPEAFF.

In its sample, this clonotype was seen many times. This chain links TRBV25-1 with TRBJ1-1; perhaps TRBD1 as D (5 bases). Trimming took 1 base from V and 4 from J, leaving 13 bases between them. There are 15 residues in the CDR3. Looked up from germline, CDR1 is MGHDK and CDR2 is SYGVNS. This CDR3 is CASSESGRAPTEAFF. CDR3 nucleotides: TGTGCCAGCAGTGAATCCGGCAGGGCGCCCACTGAAGCTTTCTTT.

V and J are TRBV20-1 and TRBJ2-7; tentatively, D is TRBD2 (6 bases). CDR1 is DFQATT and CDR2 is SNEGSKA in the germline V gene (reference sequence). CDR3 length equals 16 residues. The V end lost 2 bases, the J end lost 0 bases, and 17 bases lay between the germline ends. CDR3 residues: CSARIGVGRDSYEQYF. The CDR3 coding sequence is TGCAGTGCTAGAATCGGTGTGGGGCGGGACTCCTACGAGCAGTACTTC.

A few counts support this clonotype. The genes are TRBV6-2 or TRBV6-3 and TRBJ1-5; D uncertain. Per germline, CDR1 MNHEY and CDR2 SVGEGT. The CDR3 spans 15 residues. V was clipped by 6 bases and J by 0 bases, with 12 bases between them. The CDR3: CASSLWRDSNQPQHF. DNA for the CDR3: TGTGCCAGCAGCCTTTGGCGGGATAGCAATCAGCCCCAGCATTTT.

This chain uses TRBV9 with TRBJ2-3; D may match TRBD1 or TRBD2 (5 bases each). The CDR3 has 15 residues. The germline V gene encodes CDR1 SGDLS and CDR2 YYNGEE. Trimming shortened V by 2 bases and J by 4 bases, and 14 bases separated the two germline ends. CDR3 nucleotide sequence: TGTGCCAGCAGCGTCTCGGGGCCCTCCGCAGATACGCAGTATTTT. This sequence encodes CASSVSGPSADTQYF.

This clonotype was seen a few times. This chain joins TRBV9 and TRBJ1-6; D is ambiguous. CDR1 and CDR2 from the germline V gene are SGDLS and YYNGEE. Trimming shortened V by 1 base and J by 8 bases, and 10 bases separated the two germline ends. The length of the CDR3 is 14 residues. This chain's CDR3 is CASSVSPSDSPLHF. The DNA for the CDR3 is TGTGCCAGCAGCGTAAGTCCGAGCGATTCACCCCTCCACTTT.

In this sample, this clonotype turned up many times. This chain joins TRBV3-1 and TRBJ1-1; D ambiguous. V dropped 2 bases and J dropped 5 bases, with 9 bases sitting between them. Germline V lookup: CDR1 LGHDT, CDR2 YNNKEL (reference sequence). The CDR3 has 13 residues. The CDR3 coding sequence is TGTGCCAGCAGCCAAAGAGGGAGGACTGAAGCTTTCTTT. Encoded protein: CASSQRGRTEAFF.

CDR3 residues: CSARIRGFGYEQYF. The CDR3 DNA is TGCAGTGCCCGTATTAGGGGGTTCGGGTACGAGCAGTACTTC. The chain links TRBV20-1 to TRBJ2-7, with D tentatively TRBD1 (6 bases). Trimming removed 6 bases at V and 4 bases at J, with 19 bases between. Germline loops: CDR1 DFQATT, CDR2 SNEGSKA (reference sequence). This CDR3 is 14 amino acids long.

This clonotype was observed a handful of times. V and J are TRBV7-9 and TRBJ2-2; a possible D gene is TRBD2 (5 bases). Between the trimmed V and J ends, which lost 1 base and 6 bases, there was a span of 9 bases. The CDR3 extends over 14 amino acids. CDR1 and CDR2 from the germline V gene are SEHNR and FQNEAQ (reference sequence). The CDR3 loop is CASSLVRDPGELFF. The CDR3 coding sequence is TGTGCCAGCAGCTTAGTGAGGGATCCCGGGGAGCTGTTTTTT.

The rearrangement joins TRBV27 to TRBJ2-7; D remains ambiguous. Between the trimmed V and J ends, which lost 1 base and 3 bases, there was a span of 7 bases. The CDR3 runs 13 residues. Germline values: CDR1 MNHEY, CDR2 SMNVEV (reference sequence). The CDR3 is CASSLLGYYEQYF. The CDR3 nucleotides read TGTGCCAGCAGTTTATTGGGTTACTACGAGCAGTACTTC.

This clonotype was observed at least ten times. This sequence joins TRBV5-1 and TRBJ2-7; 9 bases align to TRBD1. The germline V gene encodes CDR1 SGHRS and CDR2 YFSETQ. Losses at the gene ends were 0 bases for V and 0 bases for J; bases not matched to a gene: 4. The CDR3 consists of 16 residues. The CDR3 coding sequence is TGCGCCAGCAGCTTGGCGGGACAGGGCACCTCCTACGAGCAGTACTTC. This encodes CASSLAGQGTSYEQYF.

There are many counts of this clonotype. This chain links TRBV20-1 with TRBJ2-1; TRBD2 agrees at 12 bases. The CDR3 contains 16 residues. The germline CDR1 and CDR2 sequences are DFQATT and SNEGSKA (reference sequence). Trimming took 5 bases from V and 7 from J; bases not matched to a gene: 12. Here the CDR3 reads CSASPTSGRIGNEQFF. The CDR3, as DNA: TGCAGTGCTTCCCCGACTAGCGGGAGAATAGGGAATGAGCAGTTCTTC.